The 7 T cell receptor beta chains given below trace back to one sample, sequenced in a study of human T cells and chemical hapten exposure. The time point: pre-sensitization, week 0. Specified treatment: therapeutic diphenylcyclopropenone sensitization with weekly scalp DPC. TCRdb passed the RACE reads through MiXCR, listing each CDR3 protein once. Of 300,000 to 400,000 distinct CDR3 sequences in the sample, 5% to 6.5% are singletons; the top ten hold 2.5% to 3%. This specimen consisted of whole blood, obtained in connection with sensitization to the hapten diphenylcyclopropenone (DPC). The source is a woman in her fifties or sixties with alopecia areata. Some clones in this sample may be carry-over from other donors' samples.

The rearrangement links TRBV25-1 to TRBJ1-4; the D is unclear. The CDR3 is 17 residues long. V gave up 4 bases and J gave up 1 base, with 16 bases separating them. Germline-derived CDR1 and CDR2 are MGHDK and SYGVNS. Here the CDR3 reads CASSGDVGSKTNEKLFF. For the CDR3, the DNA is TGTGCCAGCAGTGGCGATGTGGGCAGTAAAACTAATGAAAAACTGTTTTTT.

The rearrangement joins TRBV6-4 to TRBJ1-1; 7 bases line up with TRBD1. In germline, CDR1 is MRHNA, CDR2 SNTAGT. Germline trimming cut 8 bases from V and 4 bases from J; bases unmatched to any gene: 13. The length of the CDR3 is 15 residues. The CDR3 coding sequence is TGTGCCAGCTCCAGGACAGGAGGTGTGGGCACTGAAGCTTTCTTT. As protein: CASSRTGGVGTEAFF.

Ten or more counts support this clonotype. The chain joins TRBV18 to TRBJ1-1; D is undetermined. Germline V gene sequence: CDR1 KGHSH, CDR2 LQKENI. The CDR3 contains 13 residues. The ends were cut back, 9 bases at V and 3 bases at J, with 14 bases in the middle. The CDR3 region is CASHVRVDTEAFF. CDR3 DNA sequence: TGTGCCAGTCACGTTCGGGTTGACACTGAAGCTTTCTTT. Combining the CDR3 with reference TRBV18 and TRBJ1-1 gives the whole variable domain NAGVMQNPRHLVRRRGQEARLRCSPMKGHSHVYWYRQLPEEGLKFMVYLQKENIIDESGMPKERFSAEFPKEGPSILRIQQVVRGDSAAYFCASHVRVDTEAFFGQGTRLTVV.

This clonotype was recorded many times. The J gene is TRBJ2-5, the V gene TRBV6-6; 10 bases match TRBD1. Germline V lookup: CDR1 MNHNY, CDR2 SVGAGI (reference sequence). CDR3 length equals 14 residues. V shed 0 bases, J shed 9 bases, and the junction held 4 bases outside the gene matches. Written as DNA, the CDR3 is TGTGCCAGCAGTTACTCCCCGGACAGGGGGGCCCAGTACTTC. This translates into CASSYSPDRGAQYF.

This clonotype occurred a few times. V is TRBV20-1 and J is TRBJ2-3; weak D call: TRBD2 (6 bases). Germline loops: CDR1 DFQATT, CDR2 SNEGSKA (reference sequence). Trimming took 3 bases from V and 3 from J, leaving 16 bases between them. The CDR3 runs 15 residues. CDR3 DNA sequence: TGCAGTGCTAGTCTCACGGGAGTCGGGACAGATACGCAGTATTTT. Its translation is CSASLTGVGTDTQYF.

This clonotype showed up just a few times. This chain uses TRBV5-1 with TRBJ2-7; TRBD2 might be the D (6 bases). V was clipped by 4 bases and J by 7 bases, with 9 bases between them. The germline V gene has CDR1 SGHRS and CDR2 YFSETQ. The CDR3 loop spans 11 amino acids. In nucleotides, the CDR3 is TGCGCCAGCAGCGGGAGCGGGGAGCAGTACTTC. Encoded protein: CASSGSGEQYF.

There are many counts of this clonotype. The chain recombines TRBV29-1 with TRBJ2-5, with TRBD1 matching 10 bases. This CDR3 has 13 amino acids. Germline CDR1 SQVTM, CDR2 ANQGSEA. V lost 6 bases to trimming and J lost 5 bases; unmatched junction nucleotides: 6. For the CDR3, the DNA is TGCAGCGTCCCGGGACAGGGGTTGGAGACCCAGTACTTC. Translating it yields CSVPGQGLETQYF.